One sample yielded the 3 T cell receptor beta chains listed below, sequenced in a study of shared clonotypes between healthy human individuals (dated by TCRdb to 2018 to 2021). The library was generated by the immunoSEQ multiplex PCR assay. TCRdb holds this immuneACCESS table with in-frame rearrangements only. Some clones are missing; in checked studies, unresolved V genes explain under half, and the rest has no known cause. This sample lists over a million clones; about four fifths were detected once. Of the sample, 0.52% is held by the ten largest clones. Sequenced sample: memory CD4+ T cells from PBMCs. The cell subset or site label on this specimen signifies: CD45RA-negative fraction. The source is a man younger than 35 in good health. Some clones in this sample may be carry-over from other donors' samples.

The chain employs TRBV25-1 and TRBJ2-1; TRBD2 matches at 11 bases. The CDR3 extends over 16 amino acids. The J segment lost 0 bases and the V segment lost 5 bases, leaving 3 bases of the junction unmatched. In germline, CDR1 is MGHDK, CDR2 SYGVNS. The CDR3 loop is CASSITSGSSYNEQFF. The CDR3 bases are TGTGCCAGCAGTATAACTAGCGGGAGCTCCTACAATGAGCAGTTCTTC. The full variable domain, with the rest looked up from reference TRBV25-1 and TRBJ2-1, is EADIYQTPRYLVIGTGKKITLECSQTMGHDKMYWYQQDPGMELHLIHYSYGVNSTEKGDLSSESTVSRIRTEHFPLTLESARPSHTSQYLCASSITSGSSYNEQFFGPGTRLTVL.

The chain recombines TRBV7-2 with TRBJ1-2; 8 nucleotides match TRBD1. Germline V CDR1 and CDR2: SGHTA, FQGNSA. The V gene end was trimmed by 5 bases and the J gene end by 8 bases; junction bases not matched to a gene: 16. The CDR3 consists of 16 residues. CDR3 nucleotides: TGTGCCAGCAGCGCTGACAGGGGTCCCCCGGCCGTCGGCTACACCTTC. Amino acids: CASSADRGPPAVGYTF. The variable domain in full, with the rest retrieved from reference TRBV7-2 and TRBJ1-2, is GAGVSQSPSNKVTEKGKDVELRCDPISGHTALYWYRQSLGQGLEFLIYFQGNSAPDKSGLPSDRFSAERTGGSVSTLTIQRTQQEDSAVYLCASSADRGPPAVGYTFGSGTRLTVV.

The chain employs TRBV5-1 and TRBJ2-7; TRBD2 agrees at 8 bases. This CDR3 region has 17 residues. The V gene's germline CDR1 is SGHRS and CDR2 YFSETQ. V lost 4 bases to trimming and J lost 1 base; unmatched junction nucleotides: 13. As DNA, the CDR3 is TGCGCCAGCAGCCCCAGCGGGAGCTCGCACTTTTCCTACGAGCAGTACTTC. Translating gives CASSPSGSSHFSYEQYF.